This entry features one TCR beta chain sequence. The target antigen is unknown. The sample comes from a study of T cell responses to AZD1222 COVID-19 vaccine. Clones were sequenced by immunoSEQ multiplex PCR, and TCRdb holds only the in-frame ones, with some missing. The sample carries around 110,000 clones, 70% to 90% recorded once. This CDR3 region has 15 residues. The J segment lost 9 bases and the V segment lost 4 bases, leaving 14 bases of the junction unmatched. CDR1 is KGHSH and CDR2 is LQKENI in the germline V gene. General observations from the study: Nearly half of unique spike-specific TCRs reportedly avoided B.1.351 and B.1.1.7 mutated regions. Most donors were white British, females outnumbered males, and clonal diversity was possibly underestimated. Every sample of the repertoires postdated the peak T cell response. Seropositive AZD1222 recipients at baseline numbered only five or six.

This specimen consisted of peripheral blood, obtained on day 0 of MenACWY control vaccination. This sequence was found in an adult in good health. The V and J genes are TRBV18 and TRBJ1-2; 7 bases match TRBD1. The CDR3 reads CASSRGLDRTPRYTF. Written as DNA, the CDR3 is TGTGCCAGCTCACGGGGTTTGGACAGGACCCCCCGCTACACCTTC.